Each of the 6 T cell receptor beta chains below was sequenced from the same sample in a study of naive and memory T cell subsets. No antigen has been identified for these receptors. Whole-study findings and limits: A few larger clonotypes appeared in naive repertoires, especially CD8, possibly memory cells re-expressing CD45RA.

An equimolar mix of two oligonucleotides served as the beta constant-region primer for TRBC1 and TRBC2. Ligated cDNA was amplified by four rounds of PCR with nested alpha and beta constant-region primers and SP2. MiXCR, applied by TCRdb to the UMI-ligation and nested PCR reads, yields one record per CDR3 protein. The sample lists roughly 140,000 distinct CDR3 sequences, approximately 18% occurring once. What was sequenced was naive CD8+ T cells from blood. These receptors were taken from a human donor in good health.

The chain is built from TRBV30 and TRBJ2-1; D remains unclear. The germline V and J ends were trimmed by 2 bases and 8 bases, with 7 bases remaining between them. Germline V CDR1 and CDR2: GTSNPN, SVGIG (reference sequence). This CDR3 has 11 residues. The CDR3 nucleotides are TGTGCCTGGAGTCCGGGCCATGAGCAGTTCTTC. It specifies CAWSPGHEQFF.

The CDR3 is CASSLAPGMGEQYF. CDR3 DNA sequence: TGTGCCAGCAGTTTAGCCCCAGGGATGGGGGAGCAGTACTTC. The gene calls are TRBV27 and TRBJ2-7; D might be TRBD1 (5 bases). The CDR3 is made up of 14 amino acids. Germline CDR1 MNHEY, CDR2 SMNVEV (reference sequence). V shed 2 bases and J shed 7 bases, with 15 bases lying between them.

This clonotype has at least ten counts. This chain joins TRBV7-9 and TRBJ2-5; D not resolved. CDR1 and CDR2 (germline): SEHNR, FQNEAQ (reference sequence). V lost 6 bases, J lost 2 bases, and 4 bases lay in between. CDR3 length equals 11 residues. CDR3 protein: CASRLQETQYF. Written as DNA, the CDR3 is TGTGCCAGCAGGTTACAAGAGACCCAGTACTTC.

This clonotype was seen more than once but under ten times. The V call is TRBV28, the J call TRBJ2-1; TRBD2 matches at 7 bases. J gave up 4 bases and V 4 bases, and 10 bases lay outside the gene matches. Looked up from germline, CDR1 is MDHEN and CDR2 is SYDVKM. CDR3 size: 16 residues. Here the CDR3 reads CASSSPLAAGYNEQFF. For the CDR3, the DNA is TGTGCCAGCAGTTCCCCCCTAGCGGCCGGATACAATGAGCAGTTCTTC.

J is TRBJ2-7 and V is TRBV29-1; 9 nucleotides agree with TRBD1. This CDR3 is built from 14 residues. The V gene end was trimmed by 5 bases and the J gene end by 0 bases; junction bases not matched to a gene: 5. CDR1 and CDR2 from the germline V gene are SQVTM and ANQGSEA. This CDR3 reads CSVTGTGSSYEQYF. For the CDR3, the DNA is TGCAGCGTTACCGGGACAGGGAGCTCCTACGAGCAGTACTTC.

This clonotype has more than one count but fewer than ten. This chain joins TRBV28 and TRBJ1-1; weak D call: TRBD1 (5 bases). Deletions cut 1 base from V and 1 base from J, with 16 bases between. The CDR3 covers 17 residues. Germline V lookup: CDR1 MDHEN, CDR2 SYDVKM. The CDR3, as DNA: TGTGCCAGCAGTTTATTGGGGCGTGGCAGGGAGAACACTGAAGCTTTCTTT. As protein: CASSLLGRGRENTEAFF. Full variable domain (rest looked up from reference TRBV28 and TRBJ1-1): DVKVTQSSRYLVKRTGEKVFLECVQDMDHENMFWYRQDPGLGLRLIYFSYDVKMKEKGDIPEGYSVSREKKERFSLILESASTNQTSMYLCASSLLGRGRENTEAFFGQGTRLTVV.